This T cell receptor beta chain comes out of a study of blood T cell repertoires in COVID-19 (dated by TCRdb to about 2020). About the study as a whole: Samples from collaborators originated in the United States, Italy and Spain and spanned both the acute and convalescent phases of COVID-19. Where available, HLA class I and class II types were taken from metadata supplied by the sample provider and were not determined by assay-based typing. Samples came from the ongoing ImmuneRACE study (first 160 participants) plus 1,254 subjects from 6 global collaborators. A freely available public database, intended as a resource for researchers studying the immune response to SARS-CoV-2, is where the repertoires were released. The material from the prospective study consisted of cDNA or gDNA derived from T cells, B-cell-depleted T cells, or PBMCs. Sample metadata almost always included a de-identified subject ID, COVID-19 status, age in years and sex. Deeply sampled blood TCRbeta repertoires from subjects exposed to, actively infected with, or recovered from COVID-19 were included in the dataset.

The paper's findings and limits, for the study overall: How much clinical and demographic metadata was included differed by source and by participant, and the metadata was provided uncurated.

The immunoSEQ Assay, a bias-controlled multiplex PCR, was used to amplify TCRbeta CDR3 regions from genomic DNA. The authors' analysis ran thus. The number of nucleated cells in each sample was estimated by amplification of reference gene primers within the assay. To quantify the absolute abundance of each unique TCRbeta CDR3 rearrangement, sequence reads were collapsed and filtered. For each sample, productive Simpson clonality was calculated as the square root of Simpson's diversity index across productive rearrangements. TCRdb holds this immuneACCESS table with in-frame rearrangements only. Some clones are missing; in checked studies, unresolved V genes explain under half, and the rest has no known cause. The DNA was the basis for D and trimming; V, J and clone size are from that table. The sample yields 290,000 or so clones; approximately 80% were counted once. Clones ranked in the top ten supply approximately 5% of the sample.

Enrolling through a virtual design, the prospective study's participants ranged in age from roughly 18 to 89 years and lived across about two dozen United States geographic areas. To assign participants to cohorts, the prospective study relied on clinical history that participants themselves reported in a screening survey and a study questionnaire. A participant counted as exposed if, within 2 weeks of entering the study, that participant had been in contact with someone who had a PCR-confirmed or clinician-diagnosed COVID-19 case. In the prospective study, whole blood, serum and a nasopharyngeal or oropharyngeal swab were collected from each participant by mobile phlebotomists. Prospective study participants could optionally give additional blood draws and questionnaires over an approximately two-month period. Prospective study blood samples were shipped either frozen or at room temperature before DNA extraction.

Trimming at the junction amounts to 9 bases on V and 1 base on J, and the germline ends lie 13 bases apart. CDR1 and CDR2 are drawn from the germline V gene: SGHRS, YFSETQ. The CDR3, from cysteine to phenylalanine, totals 13 residues. The DNA shown is the 39-base CDR3, in frame from base 1. Turning to this clone: Its specific antigen is unknown. No much larger clone is present one base from it, and per-base qualities are unavailable.

This clonotype was obtained from a man aged 35-49 years who had been exposed to COVID-19. The chain is encoded by TRBV5-1 joined to TRBJ1-1; a tentative D call is TRBD1 (6 bases match). Sequencing was performed on PBMCs or T cells enriched from blood (not recorded which). The CDR3 region reads CATSDSRNTEAFF. The nucleotide sequence reads as follows: TGCGCCACCTCGGACAGTCGGAACACTGAAGCTTTCTTT.